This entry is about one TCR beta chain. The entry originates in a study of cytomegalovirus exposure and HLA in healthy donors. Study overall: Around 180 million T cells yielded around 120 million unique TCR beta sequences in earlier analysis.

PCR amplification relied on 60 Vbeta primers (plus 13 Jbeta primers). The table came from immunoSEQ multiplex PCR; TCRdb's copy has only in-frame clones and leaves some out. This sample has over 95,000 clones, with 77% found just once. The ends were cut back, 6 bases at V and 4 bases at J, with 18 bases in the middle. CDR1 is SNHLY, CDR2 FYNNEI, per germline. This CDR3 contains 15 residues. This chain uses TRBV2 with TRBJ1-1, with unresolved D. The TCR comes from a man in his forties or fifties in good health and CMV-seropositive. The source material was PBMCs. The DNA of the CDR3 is TGTGCCAGCAGGGCAACCCCGGGAGCCCGCACTGAAGCTTTCTTT. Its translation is CASRATPGARTEAFF.